This T cell receptor beta chain was identified during a study of T-cell memory formation after mild COVID-19. Looking at the study overall: Most TCR clusters belonged to a single donor.

TCRdb reanalysed the 5' RACE reads using MiXCR and keeps one entry per CDR3 protein. The sample holds hundreds of thousands of distinct CDR3 sequences, roughly a sixth seen once. Details on this clonotype: What it binds is not known.

Study-level results: Second-wave clones reaching peak frequency on day 37 lacked confirmed SARS-CoV-2 specificity.

Sequencing used PBMCs or a T cell subset sorted from them (not recorded which). The sequence came from a man younger than 35 who had mild COVID-19 (a few samples of this study predate the infection). Cell type and time point are not known.

The CDR3 protein is CASGHGANVLTF. The DNA for the CDR3 is TGTGCCAGCGGACATGGGGCCAACGTCCTGACTTTC. The V gene is TRBV9, the J gene TRBJ2-6; D may be TRBD1 (5 bases). Trimming stripped 7 bases from V and 3 bases from J, with 5 bases between. The CDR3 has 12 residues. The germline V gene has CDR1 SGDLS and CDR2 YYNGEE. The full variable domain, rest sourced from reference TRBV9 and TRBJ2-6, is DSGVTQTPKHLITATGQRVTLRCSPRSGDLSVYWYQQSLDQGLQFLIQYYNGEERAKGNILERFSAQQFPDLHSELNLSSLELGDSALYFCASGHGANVLTFGAGSRLTVL.